Below, 16 T cell receptor beta chains from the same sample are listed, as sequenced in a study of CD4+ T cells in melanoma. Sequencing was performed with immunoSEQ multiplex PCR; in TCRdb, only in-frame clones are kept and a portion is missing. The sample holds roughly 10,000 clones, around 65% seen once. Sequencing was done on a sample of cells from a culture (not recorded whether cultured in vitro). The receptors come from a human donor with melanoma.

CDR3 amino acids: CASSLETGHIQYF. CDR3 nucleotides: TGTGCCAGCAGTTTAGAGACAGGTCACATTCAGTACTTC. The chain links TRBV6-1 to TRBJ2-4; tentative D call: TRBD1 (6 bases). Germline-derived CDR1 and CDR2 are MNHNS and SASEGT. The CDR3 sequence is 13 residues long. The V gene lost 5 bases and the J gene lost 8 bases, with 13 bases spanning the gap.

This clone was seen just once. Here the CDR3 reads CASSLLTAYGYTF. The CDR3 DNA follows: TGTGCCAGCAGCTTATTAACAGCCTATGGCTACACCTTC. The rearrangement joins TRBV7-2 to TRBJ1-2; D unresolved. Germline lookup yields CDR1 SGHTA and CDR2 FQGNSA. The CDR3 runs to 13 residues. The V and J ends lost 2 bases and 4 bases respectively, with 8 bases between them.

This clone has just a few counts. The V and J genes are TRBV7-2 and TRBJ1-6; D is ambiguous. The CDR3 covers 12 residues. V lost 5 bases to trimming and J lost 17 bases, with 16 bases between them. In germline, CDR1 is SGHTA, CDR2 FQGNSA. The DNA of the CDR3 is TGTGCCAGCAGCCTTAACCCCCTTCGGGTCCACTTT. This sequence encodes CASSLNPLRVHF.

The genes are TRBV5-1 and TRBJ2-2; D is unclear. CDR1 is SGHRS and CDR2 is YFSETQ in the germline V gene. Deletions cut 0 bases from V and 5 bases from J, with 8 bases between. This CDR3 region has 14 residues. CDR3 DNA: TGCGCCAGCAGCTTGGAAGGGTATACCGGGGAGCTGTTTTTT. Protein sequence: CASSLEGYTGELFF.

This clone was observed a few times. The chain uses TRBV5-4 and TRBJ1-6, with D tentatively TRBD1 (6 bases). V was trimmed by 2 bases and J by 7 bases, leaving 13 bases between them. CDR1 and CDR2 (germline): SGHNT, YYREEE (reference sequence). The CDR3 consists of 15 residues. The CDR3 here is CASSFRGAGNSPLHF. The CDR3 nucleotides read TGTGCCAGCAGCTTTCGGGGGGCTGGGAATTCACCCCTCCACTTT.

The V and J genes are TRBV2 and TRBJ2-6, with D perhaps TRBD1 (6 bases). The CDR3 has 14 residues. The germline V and J ends were trimmed by 7 bases and 2 bases, with 9 bases remaining between them. Germline assignment: CDR1 SNHLY and CDR2 FYNNEI. The CDR3 DNA reads TGTGCCAGCAATCCAGGGGCTGGGGCCAACGTCCTGACTTTC. Protein: CASNPGAGANVLTF. The full variable domain, with the rest looked up from reference TRBV2 and TRBJ2-6, is EPEVTQTPSHQVTQMGQEVILRCVPISNHLYFYWYRQILGQKVEFLVSFYNNEISEKSEIFDDQFSVERPDGSNFTLKIRSTKLEDSAMYFCASNPGAGANVLTFGAGSRLTVL.

The chain has TRBV5-1 and TRBJ2-5; 9 nucleotides match TRBD2. V shed 6 bases and J 3 bases; nucleotides not matched to a gene: 6. This CDR3 is 14 amino acids long. Germline V CDR1 and CDR2: SGHRS, YFSETQ. This CDR3 is CASTEIAGEETQYF. CDR3 nucleotides: TGCGCCAGCACTGAAATAGCGGGGGAAGAGACCCAGTACTTC.

The DNA for the CDR3 is TGTGCCTGGAGTGTGGCAAGGAACACAGATACGCAGTATTTT. This codes for CAWSVARNTDTQYF. The V call is TRBV30, the J call TRBJ2-3, with unresolved D. V lost 0 bases and J 2 bases, leaving 9 bases between the germline ends. This CDR3 is built from 14 residues. The germline V gene encodes CDR1 GTSNPN and CDR2 SVGIG (reference sequence).

The rearrangement links TRBV5-1 to TRBJ2-3, with 7 bases aligning to TRBD2. Germline lookup yields CDR1 SGHRS and CDR2 YFSETQ. J gave up 4 bases and V 3 bases, and 8 bases lay outside the gene matches. The CDR3 is 15 amino acids. CDR3 amino acids: CASSYGASGADTQYF. The CDR3 DNA reads TGCGCCAGCAGCTACGGGGCTAGCGGAGCAGATACGCAGTATTTT.

This chain uses TRBV15 with TRBJ2-7; 13 bases are shared with TRBD2. CDR3 length: 17 amino acids. Germline values: CDR1 LNHNV, CDR2 YYDKDF (reference sequence). V shed 1 base and J 5 bases; nucleotides not matched to a gene: 8. DNA of the CDR3: TGTGCCACCAGCAGAGCTAAACTAGCGGGGGGGCATAACGAGCAGTACTTC. Protein: CATSRAKLAGGHNEQYF.

The J gene is TRBJ1-2, the V gene TRBV9; D perhaps matches TRBD1 (6 bases). Trimming removed 0 bases from V and 4 bases from J, with 13 bases in between. Germline assignment: CDR1 SGDLS and CDR2 YYNGEE. The CDR3 runs 15 residues. CDR3 DNA sequence: TGTGCCAGCAGCGTAGGGACAGAGTCCCGCTATGGCTACACCTTC. Its protein product is CASSVGTESRYGYTF.

The chain links TRBV4-2 to TRBJ1-1; D gene unclear. Germline V CDR1 and CDR2: LGHNA, YNFKEQ. This CDR3 has 17 residues. With 4 bases removed from V and 4 bases from J, the gap between germline ends came to 22 bases. CDR3 sequence (DNA): TGTGCCAGCAGCCGCCCGGGGAGCGCCTCGGGAGGCACTGAAGCTTTCTTT. This gives the protein CASSRPGSASGGTEAFF.

This clone was observed a handful of times. The chain recombines TRBV6-4 with TRBJ1-2; D unresolved. Trimming removed 5 bases from V and 0 bases from J, with 13 bases in between. This CDR3 is built from 15 residues. Germline values: CDR1 MRHNA, CDR2 SNTAGT. CDR3 nucleotides: TGTGCCAGCAGTCCCCTCCTGGGGACTAACTATGGCTACACCTTC. Amino acid sequence: CASSPLLGTNYGYTF.

The chain couples TRBV19 to TRBJ1-6; no clear D. Trimming took 7 bases from V and 0 from J, leaving 7 bases between them. CDR1 and CDR2 (germline): LNHDA, SQIVND (reference sequence). This CDR3 has 14 amino acids. The CDR3 region has the DNA TGTGCCAGTACGTTTAGCTCCTATAATTCACCCCTCCACTTT. Translation gives CASTFSSYNSPLHF.

This rearrangement joins TRBV6-5 to TRBJ1-2; 9 positions match TRBD1. Germline CDR1 MNHEY, CDR2 SVGAGI. V was pared by 0 bases and J by 7 bases, with 9 bases of the junction left unmatched. The CDR3 is made up of 16 amino acids. The DNA of the CDR3 is TGTGCCAGCAGTTACTCGGGACAGGGAATAGTCTCTGGCTACACCTTC. This codes for CASSYSGQGIVSGYTF.

The genes are TRBV5-1 and TRBJ2-2, with 12 bases that match TRBD2. The V gene's germline CDR1 is SGHRS and CDR2 YFSETQ. V was clipped by 3 bases and J by 1 base; unmatched bases: 4. The CDR3 runs 17 residues. Here the CDR3 DNA reads TGCGCCAGCAGCTCACTAGCGGGGGGCTGGAACACCGGGGAGCTGTTTTTT. It codes for CASSSLAGGWNTGELFF.